The T cell receptor beta chain described here comes from a study of blood T cell repertoires in COVID-19 (dated by TCRdb to 2018 to 2020). Background on the whole study: The collaborator samples originated in the United States, Italy and Spain and spanned the acute and convalescent phases of COVID-19. The repertoires were released in a freely available public database meant as a resource for research on the immune response to SARS-CoV-2. Deeply sampled blood TCRbeta repertoires from subjects exposed to, actively infected with, or recovered from COVID-19 were included in the dataset. The sample metadata nearly always contained a de-identified subject ID, COVID-19 status, age in years and sex. The samples were drawn from two sources: the first 160 participants of the ongoing ImmuneRACE study, and over 950 subjects contributed by 6 global collaborators. Where available, HLA class I and class II types were taken from metadata supplied by the sample provider and were not determined by assay-based typing. The material from the prospective study consisted of cDNA or gDNA derived from T cells, B-cell-depleted T cells, or PBMCs.

A distance of 14 bases separates the germline ends of V and J, which lose 3 bases and 6 bases respectively. The CDR3 covers 14 residues, taking in both the cysteine and the phenylalanine. The sequence is cut down to CDR3 DNA, 42 bases in frame from base 1. Based on the germline V gene (reference sequence), the CDR1 and CDR2 sequences are LNHDA and SQIVND. For this clone: Its antigen remains unidentified. The input lacks base qualities; no much larger clone sits a single base away.

At one collaborating source in Seattle, patients were enrolled during active infection and were followed longitudinally through the course of disease. Each collaborating institution followed its own protocols to collect whole blood in K2EDTA tubes. For TCRbeta analysis, collaborators shipped samples in one of three forms: frozen whole blood, isolated PBMCs, or DNA extracted from either of those sample types. Overall study outcomes, separate from this receptor: Clinical and demographic metadata were provided uncurated, with the amount varying by source and participant.

TCRbeta CDR3 regions were amplified from genomic DNA using the immunoSEQ Assay, a bias-controlled multiplex PCR. The authors processed their data as follows. The number of nucleated cells in each sample was estimated from the amplification of reference gene primers within the assay. To quantify the absolute abundance of each unique TCRbeta CDR3 rearrangement, sequence reads were collapsed and filtered. For each sample, productive Simpson clonality was calculated as the square root of Simpson's diversity index over productive rearrangements. Sourced from immuneACCESS, this table was stored by TCRdb with only in-frame sequences that have V and J called. A share of the clones is absent; for the studies checked, an unresolved V gene accounts for under half, and the remainder has no known explanation. The DNA was the basis for D and trimming; V, J and clone size are from that table. For this sample there are about 160,000 clones; around nine tenths appear just once. Jointly, the top ten make up about 9.3% of the sample.

Sequenced sample: peripheral blood. The V and J segments used are TRBV19 and TRBJ1-2, with TRBD1 perhaps the D gene, on 6 matching bases. The clonotype was recovered from a woman between 65 and 79 years old with COVID-19, enrolled during active disease. The DNA reads TGTGCCAGTAGTATCCCAGGGGCCAGGAATGGCTACACCTTC. Translated, this is CASSIPGARNGYTF.